This TCR beta chain originates from a study of cytomegalovirus exposure and HLA in healthy donors. Whole-study results and caveats: Rates of TCR association differed by HLA locus in a later analysis, with DRB1 highest and HLA-C lowest. Analyzed later, most CMV-associated TCR beta chains appeared HLA-restricted.

The PCR employed 60 Vbeta primers together with 13 Jbeta primers. Repertoires were generated with immunoSEQ multiplex PCR, while TCRdb's copy carries only in-frame clones and drops some. The sample includes some 150,000 clones. A note on this clone: The antigen remains undetermined.

Every donor was a healthy person donating bone marrow. This CDR3 is 14 amino acids long. Germline loops: CDR1 MGHRA, CDR2 YSYEKL. With 6 bases removed from V and 3 bases from J, the gap between germline ends came to 12 bases. Input material: PBMCs. This receptor was obtained from a woman between 18 and 29 years old in good health and CMV-seropositive. This chain connects TRBV4-1 to TRBJ1-5, with D perhaps matching TRBD1 (6 bases). The CDR3, as DNA: TGCGCCAGCAGACCGGACAGAGACAATCAGCCCCAGCATTTT. Its translation: CASRPDRDNQPQHF.